This T cell receptor beta chain appears in the sequencing data of a study of cytomegalovirus exposure and HLA in healthy donors. Across the whole study: An early data release held some 85 million unique TCRs from HLA-typed donors. Study-wide findings and caveats: One variant, a missense change in DCLRE1C, was linked in a later analysis to TCR beta V- and J-gene trimming.

A few counts support this clone. Antigen unknown. The PCR contained 60 Vbeta and 13 Jbeta primers. TCRdb keeps only in-frame clones here, not all; method: immunoSEQ multiplex PCR. The sample carries under 200,000 clones, 83% recorded once. Donors likely had unrecorded immune exposures despite being nominally healthy when sampled. This TCR derives from a middle-aged man in good health and CMV-seropositive. The specimen was PBMCs.

CDR3 sequence reads: CASSSLQLAGWSDTQYF. Written as DNA, the CDR3 is TGTGCCAGCAGTTCCCTACAACTAGCGGGCTGGTCAGATACGCAGTATTTT. The V and J genes are TRBV28 and TRBJ2-3; 9 bases map to TRBD2. The trim removed 4 bases at V and 4 bases at J, leaving 12 bases unmatched. Germline CDR1 and CDR2: MDHEN and SYDVKM. This CDR3 region has 17 residues.